This T cell receptor beta chain was identified during a study of kidney transplant recipient with SARS-CoV-2 infection. This clonotype was recorded once. TCRdb re-called the reads with MiXCR, one entry per CDR3 protein. Here the sample spans under 250,000 distinct CDR3 sequences, 25% to 35% being singletons. CDR3 size: 17 residues. This chain connects TRBV8-2 to TRBJ2-6. TRBV8-2 is labeled a pseudogene. The material sequenced was a blood sample, taken at baseline and around day 120 from a kidney transplant recipient. The clonotype comes from a male patient aged 30 to 39 who had COVID-19 and was a kidney transplant recipient. Some T cells may be provided by the graft donor. The CDR3 nucleotides are TGTGGCATACGAGATAGGATAACACAAAGTCGGGCCAACGTCCTGACTTTC. Translation gives CGIRDRITQSRANVLTF.